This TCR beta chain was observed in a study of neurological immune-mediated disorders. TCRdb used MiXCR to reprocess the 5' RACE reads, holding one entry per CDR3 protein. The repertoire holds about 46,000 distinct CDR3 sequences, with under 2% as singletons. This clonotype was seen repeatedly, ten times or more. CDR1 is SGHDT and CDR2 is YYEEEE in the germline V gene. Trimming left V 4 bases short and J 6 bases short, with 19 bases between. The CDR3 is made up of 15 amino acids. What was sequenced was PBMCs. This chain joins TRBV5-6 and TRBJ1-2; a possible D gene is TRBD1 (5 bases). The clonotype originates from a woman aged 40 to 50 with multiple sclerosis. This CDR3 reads CASSPRTWYDHGYTF. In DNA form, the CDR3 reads TGTGCCAGCAGCCCCCGGACATGGTATGACCATGGCTACACCTTC.